One sample yielded the 15 T cell receptor beta chains listed below, sequenced in a study of CD4+ T cells in melanoma. The data were produced by immunoSEQ multiplex PCR, yet TCRdb's version contains in-frame clones alone and is incomplete. The table shows about 140,000 clones, with over 90% occurring only once. The receptors here all came from a human donor with melanoma.

The chain joins TRBV18 to TRBJ2-3; maybe TRBD2 (6 bases). From germline, CDR1 is KGHSH and CDR2 LQKENI. The CDR3 length is 17 residues. V dropped 0 bases and J dropped 2 bases, with 15 bases sitting between them. CDR3 in DNA: TGTGCCAGCTCACCACCTCTCGGCGGGGCCCTCACAGATACGCAGTATTTT. Its translation is CASSPPLGGALTDTQYF.

V and J are TRBV5-1 and TRBJ2-7; TRBD2 might be the D (5 bases). Germline CDR1 and CDR2: SGHRS and YFSETQ. CDR3 length: 14 amino acids. V was cut by 4 bases and J by 3 bases, with 14 bases left in between. The CDR3 DNA follows: TGCGCCAGCAGCCCCCCCGCCGGGGTCTACGAGCAGTACTTC. Translated, it gives CASSPPAGVYEQYF.

J is TRBJ1-2 and V is TRBV5-6; D is undetermined. Germline V gene lookup returns CDR1 SGHDT and CDR2 YYEEEE. This CDR3 comprises 13 residues. Trimming took off 5 bases at V and 7 bases at J, with 15 bases between the two ends. The CDR3 loop reads CASSSRRGFGYTF. In nucleotides, the CDR3 is TGTGCCAGCAGTTCCCGCCGAGGATTTGGCTACACCTTC.

The CDR3 coding sequence is TGTGCCAGCAGCCGACCGAAGATTACGGAAAAACTGTTTTTT. It specifies CASSRPKITEKLFF. This chain links TRBV6-7 with TRBJ1-4; unclear D gene. TRBV6-7 is an ORF, with its function uncertain. CDR3 size: 14 residues. Trimming left V 6 bases short and J 8 bases short, with 16 bases between.

This chain uses TRBV19 with TRBJ2-7, with D tentatively TRBD1 or TRBD2 (5 bases each). Per the germline V gene, CDR1 is LNHDA and CDR2 is SQIVND (reference sequence). V was trimmed by 8 bases and J by 2 bases, leaving 16 bases between them. This CDR3 is 14 amino acids long. CDR3 sequence: CASWDGEGPYEQYF. The CDR3 DNA reads as TGTGCCAGTTGGGACGGTGAGGGTCCCTACGAGCAGTACTTC. The variable domain in full, with the rest retrieved from reference TRBV19 and TRBJ2-7, is DGGITQSPKYLFRKEGQNVTLSCEQNLNHDAMYWYRQDPGQGLRLIYYSQIVNDFQKGDIAEGYSVSREKKESFPLTVTSAQKNPTAFYLCASWDGEGPYEQYFGPGTRLTVT.

Here the CDR3 DNA reads TGTGCCAGCAGACGGAACGCGGGACTCCTTAATGAAAAACTGTTTTTT. Amino acids: CASRRNAGLLNEKLFF. The V gene is TRBV27, the J gene TRBJ1-4; D possibly corresponds to TRBD1 (5 bases). The germline gives CDR1 MNHEY, CDR2 SMNVEV (reference sequence). The CDR3 is 16 residues long. Trimming took 6 bases from V and 4 from J, leaving 18 bases between them.

The J gene is TRBJ1-1, the V gene TRBV9; no reliable D call. Per germline, CDR1 SGDLS and CDR2 YYNGEE. This CDR3 comprises 13 residues. V shed 1 base and J shed 1 base, with 5 bases lying between them. This CDR3 is CASSVSPNTEAFF. As DNA, the CDR3 is TGTGCCAGCAGCGTATCCCCGAACACTGAAGCTTTCTTT.

The chain carries TRBV18 and TRBJ2-5, with D perhaps matching TRBD2 (6 bases). V was clipped by 1 base and J by 3 bases, with 6 bases between them. Germline V gives CDR1 KGHSH, CDR2 LQKENI. The CDR3 loop spans 13 amino acids. The CDR3 DNA sequence: TGTGCCAGCTCACCACGCGGGGAAGAGACCCAGTACTTC. Protein product: CASSPRGEETQYF.

The V gene is TRBV21-1, the J gene TRBJ2-7; TRBD1 reflects the table's D call only, with no check against the DNA. TRBV21-1 is a recognized pseudogene. The CDR3 is 13 amino acids. CDR3 amino acids: CARWTGYGNEQYF. The CDR3 DNA reads as TGTGCCAGGTGGACAGGGTACGGGAACGAGCAGTACTTC.

Here the CDR3 reads CASSSDRAGNTGELFF. CDR3 nucleotides: TGTGCCAGCAGTTCCGACAGGGCGGGGAACACCGGGGAGCTGTTTTTT. V and J are TRBV2 and TRBJ2-2; TRBD1 matches at 7 bases. V lost 5 bases and J lost 1; bases outside the gene matches: 7. The CDR3 totals 16 residues. The V gene's germline CDR1 is SNHLY and CDR2 FYNNEI.

The rearrangement links TRBV5-1 to TRBJ2-5; D is possibly TRBD1 (5 bases). CDR3 length: 14 residues. Per the germline V gene, CDR1 is SGHRS and CDR2 is YFSETQ. Trimming stripped 0 bases from V and 2 bases from J, with 8 bases between. The CDR3 spells CASSLVGQQETQYF. CDR3 nucleotide sequence: TGCGCCAGCAGCTTGGTCGGACAACAAGAGACCCAGTACTTC.

In DNA form, the CDR3 reads TGCGCCAGCAGCCTCGGTTGGCAAGTTGAAAAACTGTTTTTT. It encodes CASSLGWQVEKLFF. The V call is TRBV4-1, the J call TRBJ1-4; D remains ambiguous. This CDR3 has 14 amino acids. Between the trimmed V and J ends, which lost 4 bases and 7 bases, there was a span of 13 bases. Looked up from germline, CDR1 is MGHRA and CDR2 is YSYEKL.

The genes are TRBV5-4 and TRBJ2-2, with D unresolved. V was shortened by 0 bases and J by 5 bases, with 11 bases between the two germline ends. This CDR3 is built from 15 residues. Germline V gives CDR1 SGHNT, CDR2 YYREEE (reference sequence). CDR3 sequence: CASSLAEGRTGELFF. The CDR3 DNA reads as TGTGCCAGCAGCTTGGCGGAAGGTCGGACCGGGGAGCTGTTTTTT.

This clone occurred once. The chain employs TRBV10-1 and TRBJ2-2; a weak D match, TRBD1 (6 bases). V was trimmed by 8 bases and J by 1 base, leaving 8 bases between them. CDR1 is WNHNN and CDR2 is SYGVQD in the germline V gene (reference sequence). The CDR3 extends over 13 amino acids. For the CDR3, the DNA is TGCGCCAGCCAGACAGGGAACACCGGGGAGCTGTTTTTT. Translation: CASQTGNTGELFF.

The chain couples TRBV5-1 to TRBJ1-1, with D tentatively TRBD1 (6 bases). Trimming cost V 4 bases and J 0 bases, with 10 bases left between them. The CDR3 loop spans 14 amino acids. CDR1 SGHRS and CDR2 YFSETQ come from the germline V gene. The CDR3 nucleotides are TGCGCCAGCAGCCCTCAGGGGATGAACACTGAAGCTTTCTTT. Residues: CASSPQGMNTEAFF.